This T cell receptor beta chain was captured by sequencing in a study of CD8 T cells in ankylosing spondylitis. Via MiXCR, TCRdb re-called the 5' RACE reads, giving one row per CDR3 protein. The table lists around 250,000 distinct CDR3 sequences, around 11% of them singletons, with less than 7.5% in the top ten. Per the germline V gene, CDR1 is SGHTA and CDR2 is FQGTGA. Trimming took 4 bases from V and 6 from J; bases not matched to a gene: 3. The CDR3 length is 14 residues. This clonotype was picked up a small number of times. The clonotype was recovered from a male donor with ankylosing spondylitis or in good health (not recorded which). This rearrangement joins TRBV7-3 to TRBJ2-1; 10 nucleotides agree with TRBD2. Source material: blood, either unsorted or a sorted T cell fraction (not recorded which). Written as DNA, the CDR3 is TGTGCCAGCAGCTCTGGGACTAGCGTCAATGAGCAGTTCTTC. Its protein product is CASSSGTSVNEQFF.